This T cell receptor (beta chain) was obtained from a study of technical replicates of blood from a handful of donors. Germline CDR1 and CDR2: GTSNPN and SVGIG (reference sequence). V lost 3 bases to trimming and J lost 8 bases, with 13 bases between them. CDR3 length equals 13 residues. This clone is a singleton in its sample. This table comes from immunoSEQ multiplex PCR, and its TCRdb copy is limited to in-frame clones, with some not included. The table lists about 88,000 clones, 85% to 95% of them singletons. The specimen sequenced was T cells isolated from PBMCs. The chain couples TRBV30 to TRBJ1-4; TRBD1 might be the D (5 bases). The sequence was collected from a human donor in good health. CDR3 region: CAWSGGAWEKLFF. Written as DNA, the CDR3 is TGTGCCTGGAGCGGCGGGGCGTGGGAAAAACTGTTTTTT.